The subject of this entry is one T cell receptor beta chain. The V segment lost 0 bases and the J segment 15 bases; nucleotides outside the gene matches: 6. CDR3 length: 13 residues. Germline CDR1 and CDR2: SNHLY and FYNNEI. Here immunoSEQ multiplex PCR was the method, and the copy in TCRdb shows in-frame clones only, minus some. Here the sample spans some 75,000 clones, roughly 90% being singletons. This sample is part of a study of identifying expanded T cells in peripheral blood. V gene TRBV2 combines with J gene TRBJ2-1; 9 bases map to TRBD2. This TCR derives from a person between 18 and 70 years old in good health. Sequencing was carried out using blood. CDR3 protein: CASSEAGNSGGFF. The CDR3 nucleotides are TGTGCCAGCAGTGAAGCCGGGAATAGCGGGGGGTTCTTC.